The present T cell receptor (beta chain) was sequenced within a study of blood T cell repertoires in COVID-19. The wider study: Some COVID-19 samples were acute and others convalescent; all came from the United States, Italy and Spain. In each case, the material was cDNA or gDNA derived from T cells, B-cell-depleted T cells, or PBMCs.

Per the original data handling: Amplification of reference gene primers provided the estimated nucleated cell counts. Here immunoSEQ multiplex PCR was the method, and the copy in TCRdb shows in-frame clones only, minus some. Clone size and the V and J calls come from that table; the DNA yielded D and trimming. The sample carries approximately 190,000 clones, 88% recorded once. This CDR3 comprises 14 residues. Germline trimming cut 3 bases from V and 4 bases from J; bases unmatched to any gene: 6. CDR1 is SGDLS, CDR2 YYNGEE, per germline. V and J are TRBV9 and TRBJ1-1, with 7 nucleotides matching TRBD1. The clonotype comes from a woman in her forties who had recovered from COVID-19. The source material was peripheral blood. The CDR3 nucleotides are TGTGCCAGCAGCGAGGGGGCCGGGAGCACTGAAGCTTTCTTT. This codes for CASSEGAGSTEAFF.